The rows below give T cell receptor beta chains drawn from one sample of a study of tumor-infiltrating lymphocytes in primary liver carcinoma. MiXCR was run by TCRdb on the multiplex PCR reads, yielding one entry per CDR3 protein. Here the sample spans about 54,000 distinct CDR3 sequences, 60% to 75% being singletons. Sequencing was done on a sample of liver tumor tissue from sampling region 2. The receptors were sampled from a man in his forties with primary liver carcinoma and hepatitis B virus infection. CDR3s include the opening cysteine and the closing phenylalanine or tryptophan. The D gene is left open where the match is weak. Expanded clones are given a class, and other clones once, few, many or no size at all.

cdr3_length: 14; d_call: TRBD1; v_call: TRBV6-5; clone_size: NA; j_call: TRBJ2-7; cdr3_nt: TGTGCCAGTAGCTCCATCGACAGGGGCTACGAGCAGTACTTC; cdr3_aa: CASSSIDRGYEQYF
cdr3_length: 14; d_call: NA; v_call: TRBV7-2; clone_size: NA; j_call: TRBJ2-7; cdr3_nt: TGTACCAACAGCTTAAGTGGGAGACCCTACGAGCAGTACTTC; cdr3_aa: CTNSLSGRPYEQYF
cdr3_length: 14; d_call: TRBD1; v_call: TRBV29-1; clone_size: once; j_call: TRBJ2-7; cdr3_nt: TGTAGCGTTACATCAGGGGGCAGCCCCTACGAGCAGTACTTC; cdr3_aa: CSVTSGGSPYEQYF
cdr3_length: 15; d_call: NA; v_call: TRBV30; clone_size: NA; j_call: TRBJ2-5; cdr3_nt: TGTGCCTGGAGTGTACAGGATGTATCTTCGGAGACCCAGAACTTC; cdr3_aa: CAWSVQDVSSETQNF
cdr3_length: 14; d_call: NA; v_call: TRBV11-2; clone_size: NA; j_call: TRBJ2-7; cdr3_nt: TGTGCCAGCAGTTCAACGGACGCTGCCTACGAGCAGTACTTC; cdr3_aa: CASSSTDAAYEQYF
cdr3_length: 16; d_call: NA; v_call: TRBV6-6; clone_size: once; j_call: TRBJ1-5; cdr3_nt: TGTGCCAGCAGTTACCGAGTAGACTATAGCAATCAGTCCCAGCTTTTT; cdr3_aa: CASSYRVDYSNQSQLF
cdr3_length: 15; d_call: TRBD1; v_call: TRBV12-3/TRBV12-4; clone_size: NA; j_call: TRBJ1-2; cdr3_nt: TGTGCCAGCAGTCTCTGGGACAGGCCTAACTATGGCTGCGCCTTC; cdr3_aa: CASSLWDRPNYGCAF
cdr3_length: 13; d_call: NA; v_call: TRBV4-1; clone_size: once; j_call: TRBJ1-1; cdr3_nt: TGCGCCAGCAGCCAAGTGGCGGGAACTGAAGCTTTCTTT; cdr3_aa: CASSQVAGTEAFF
cdr3_length: 16; d_call: NA; v_call: TRBV10-1; clone_size: NA; j_call: TRBJ2-7; cdr3_nt: TGCGCCAGCAGGACGTCCCGGGACGTAAGCTCCCACGAGCAGTACTTC; cdr3_aa: CASRTSRDVSSHEQYF
cdr3_length: 15; d_call: TRBD2; v_call: TRBV11-1; clone_size: NA; j_call: TRBJ2-1; cdr3_nt: TGTGCCAGCACCTTCGGGACTAGCGGCTACAATAAGCAGTTTTTC; cdr3_aa: CASTFGTSGYNKQFF
cdr3_length: 15; d_call: NA; v_call: TRBV10-3; clone_size: NA; j_call: TRBJ2-1; cdr3_nt: TGTACCATCAGTGGGGTTGGTAGCTTCTACAATGAGCAGTTCTTC; cdr3_aa: CTISGVGSFYNEQFF
cdr3_length: 12; d_call: TRBD1; v_call: TRBV12-3/TRBV12-4; clone_size: NA; j_call: TRBJ2-7; cdr3_nt: TGTGCCAGCAGTTTCCAGGGGGCTGTACAGCACTTC; cdr3_aa: CASSFQGAVQHF
cdr3_length: 15; d_call: TRBD2; v_call: TRBV2; clone_size: NA; j_call: TRBJ2-4; cdr3_nt: TGTGCCAGCAACCCCCCCCGACTAGCGGGAAACATTCAGTACTTC; cdr3_aa: CASNPPRLAGNIQYF
cdr3_length: 14; d_call: NA; v_call: TRBV29-1; clone_size: once; j_call: TRBJ2-1; cdr3_nt: TGCAGCGCCGTCTCCGGGACATGCTACAATGGGCAGTTCTTC; cdr3_aa: CSAVSGTCYNGQFF
cdr3_length: 14; d_call: TRBD2; v_call: TRBV12-3/TRBV12-4; clone_size: NA; j_call: TRBJ2-1; cdr3_nt: TGTGCCAGCAATTGGGTAGCGGGCTACGATGAGCAGTTCTTC; cdr3_aa: CASNWVAGYDEQFF
cdr3_length: 15; d_call: NA; v_call: TRBV11-2; clone_size: medium-sized; j_call: TRBJ2-2; cdr3_nt: TGTGCCAGCAGCTTACTCAGGGCGGACACCGGGGAGCTGTTTTTT; cdr3_aa: CASSLLRADTGELFF
cdr3_length: 15; d_call: TRBD2; v_call: TRBV6-5; clone_size: NA; j_call: TRBJ2-7; cdr3_nt: TGTGCCAGCAGTTGGACTAGCTGGTCTACCTACGGGCGGTACTTC; cdr3_aa: CASSWTSWSTYGRYF
cdr3_length: 14; d_call: NA; v_call: TRBV7-9; clone_size: NA; j_call: TRBJ1-5; cdr3_nt: TGTGCCATCAGTGCGGACCGGGGGAATCGGCCCCAGCATTTT; cdr3_aa: CAISADRGNRPQHF
cdr3_length: 15; d_call: TRBD1; v_call: TRBV24-1; clone_size: many; j_call: TRBJ2-2; cdr3_nt: TGTGCCACCAGTACAACAGGGGGCAACACCGGGGAGCTGTTTTTT; cdr3_aa: CATSTTGGNTGELFF
cdr3_length: 14; d_call: NA; v_call: TRBV5-4; clone_size: NA; j_call: TRBJ1-2; cdr3_nt: TGTGGCAGCACCATTGGTGGATCAGGTTTTGGCTACACATTC; cdr3_aa: CGSTIGGSGFGYTF
cdr3_length: 16; d_call: NA; v_call: TRBV6-2/TRBV6-3; clone_size: NA; j_call: TRBJ2-1; cdr3_nt: TGTGTCAGAAGTTACCCCGCGGGACGGACCTACAATGAGCAGTTCTTC; cdr3_aa: CVRSYPAGRTYNEQFF
cdr3_length: 14; d_call: TRBD1; v_call: TRBV29-1; clone_size: NA; j_call: TRBJ2-7; cdr3_nt: TGCAGAGTTATAACAGGGGGCAGCCTCTACGAGCAGTGCTTC; cdr3_aa: CRVITGGSLYEQCF
cdr3_length: 16; d_call: NA; v_call: TRBV4-1; clone_size: once; j_call: TRBJ2-3; cdr3_nt: TGCGCCAGCAGCCATGCCATAATGTATGGGGCAGATACGCAATATTTT; cdr3_aa: CASSHAIMYGADTQYF
cdr3_length: 14; d_call: NA; v_call: TRBV4-1; clone_size: NA; j_call: TRBJ2-2; cdr3_nt: TGCGCCAGCAGCCATGCTCTGAGCACAGGGGAGCTGTTTTTT; cdr3_aa: CASSHALSTGELFF
cdr3_length: 16; d_call: TRBD2; v_call: TRBV11-2; clone_size: NA; j_call: TRBJ2-1; cdr3_nt: TGTGCCAGCAGCTCGCGCCCCGGCGGGAGGATCTATGAGTACTTCTTC; cdr3_aa: CASSSRPGGRIYEYFF
cdr3_length: 14; d_call: TRBD1; v_call: TRBV29-1; clone_size: medium-sized; j_call: TRBJ2-3; cdr3_nt: TGCAGCGTTGTGGCCGGGACAGGGCTAGATACGCAGTATTTT; cdr3_aa: CSVVAGTGLDTQYF
cdr3_length: 18; d_call: TRBD2; v_call: TRBV11-2; clone_size: few; j_call: TRBJ2-2; cdr3_nt: TGTGCCAGCAGCTTAGTGGCGCTAGCGGGAGATGTCATCGAGGAGCTGTTTTTT; cdr3_aa: CASSLVALAGDVIEELFF
cdr3_length: 17; d_call: TRBD1; v_call: TRBV11-2; clone_size: NA; j_call: TRBJ2-6; cdr3_nt: TGTGCCAGCAATCCCGGACAGGACAGCTCTGGGGCCAACCTCCTGACTTTC; cdr3_aa: CASNPGQDSSGANLLTF
cdr3_length: 13; d_call: NA; v_call: TRBV11-2; clone_size: NA; j_call: TRBJ2-1; cdr3_nt: TGTGTCAGCAGCCCAAGGGGCCGGTCCGTCCAGTTCTTC; cdr3_aa: CVSSPRGRSVQFF
cdr3_length: 12; d_call: TRBD1; v_call: TRBV12-5; clone_size: NA; j_call: TRBJ1-1; cdr3_nt: TGTGTTATTGGTTTGGGACAGGGAAAAGCTTTCTTT; cdr3_aa: CVIGLGQGKAFF
cdr3_length: 18; d_call: NA; v_call: TRBV6-2/TRBV6-3; clone_size: NA; j_call: TRBJ2-6; cdr3_nt: TGTGCCAGCAGTGGGTGGGTCGACCCTGACTCTGTGGCCAACGTCCTGAGTTTC; cdr3_aa: CASSGWVDPDSVANVLSF
cdr3_length: 16; d_call: TRBD2; v_call: TRBV28; clone_size: few; j_call: TRBJ2-7; cdr3_nt: TGTGCCAGCAGCCACCGGGGGGGCCGTTACTCTTACGAGCAGTACTTC; cdr3_aa: CASSHRGGRYSYEQYF
cdr3_length: 16; d_call: TRBD1; v_call: TRBV12-3/TRBV12-4; clone_size: NA; j_call: TRBJ2-7; cdr3_nt: TGTGCCAGCAGTTTAGGAACCGGGACAGGGAGATACGACCACTACTTC; cdr3_aa: CASSLGTGTGRYDHYF
cdr3_length: 15; d_call: NA; v_call: TRBV28; clone_size: few; j_call: TRBJ1-6; cdr3_nt: TGTGCCAGCAGACGCCCCGGGGGATATAATTCACCCCTCCACTTT; cdr3_aa: CASRRPGGYNSPLHF
cdr3_length: 14; d_call: NA; v_call: TRBV6-1; clone_size: NA; j_call: TRBJ1-6; cdr3_nt: TGTGCCAGCAGTGAAGGAGGGGAGAATTCGTCCCTCCACTTT; cdr3_aa: CASSEGGENSSLHF
cdr3_length: 14; d_call: NA; v_call: TRBV6-5; clone_size: once; j_call: TRBJ1-3; cdr3_nt: TGTACCAGCAAACTAACGGCGGCAGGAAACACCATATACTTT; cdr3_aa: CTSKLTAAGNTIYF
cdr3_length: 13; d_call: NA; v_call: TRBV11-3; clone_size: NA; j_call: TRBJ2-3; cdr3_nt: TGTGCCAGCAGCTGGGCTGAGACAGATATGCGGTATTTT; cdr3_aa: CASSWAETDMRYF
cdr3_length: 18; d_call: TRBD2; v_call: TRBV6-1; clone_size: NA; j_call: TRBJ2-3; cdr3_nt: TGTGCCAGCAGTGAAGCAGCTAGCGGGCCGTATAGCATGGATACGCAGTATTTT; cdr3_aa: CASSEAASGPYSMDTQYF
cdr3_length: 13; d_call: NA; v_call: TRBV28; clone_size: NA; j_call: TRBJ1-1; cdr3_nt: TGTGCCAGCAGTTCCCGTCTGAACACTGAAGCTTTCTTT; cdr3_aa: CASSSRLNTEAFF
cdr3_length: 15; d_call: NA; v_call: TRBV5-4; clone_size: NA; j_call: TRBJ1-1; cdr3_nt: TGTGCCAGCAGCTTGGCCGGGACGCTGGGCACTGAAGCTTACTTT; cdr3_aa: CASSLAGTLGTEAYF
cdr3_length: 15; d_call: TRBD1; v_call: TRBV7-9; clone_size: NA; j_call: TRBJ1-2; cdr3_nt: TGTGCCAGCAGCCCCCCCACGAAGGGGGCAGGTGGTTACACCTTC; cdr3_aa: CASSPPTKGAGGYTF
cdr3_length: 16; d_call: NA; v_call: TRBV4-1; clone_size: once; j_call: TRBJ1-5; cdr3_nt: TGCGCCAGCAGACAAGAAGGGGGTGATAGCAATCAGTCCCAGCATTTT; cdr3_aa: CASRQEGGDSNQSQHF
cdr3_length: 15; d_call: TRBD1; v_call: TRBV11-2; clone_size: many; j_call: TRBJ2-7; cdr3_nt: TGTGCCAGCAGCTTACGATGGACAGGGGAAAACGAGCAGTACTTC; cdr3_aa: CASSLRWTGENEQYF
cdr3_length: 14; d_call: TRBD2; v_call: TRBV10-3; clone_size: medium-sized; j_call: TRBJ2-1; cdr3_nt: TGTGCCATCAGTGATAGAGGCGGGGGGGATGAGCAGTTCTTC; cdr3_aa: CAISDRGGGDEQFF
cdr3_length: 18; d_call: NA; v_call: TRBV11-2; clone_size: NA; j_call: TRBJ2-7; cdr3_nt: TGTGCCAGCAGCTTATCCGTTGGACTAACTGGAGGGGGGTACGAGCACTACTTC; cdr3_aa: CASSLSVGLTGGGYEHYF
cdr3_length: 14; d_call: NA; v_call: TRBV4-1; clone_size: NA; j_call: TRBJ1-2; cdr3_nt: TGCGCCGGCAGCCTAATCCAGGGGATTGAGGGCTATACCTTC; cdr3_aa: CAGSLIQGIEGYTF